This T cell receptor (beta chain) was documented in a study of shared T cell receptors in the human thymus. CDR1 and CDR2 (germline): SGHRS, YFSETQ. The CDR3 has 14 amino acids. The V end was cut by 0 bases, the J end by 4 bases, with 8 bases between. Method: immunoSEQ multiplex PCR; TCRdb's copy keeps in-frame clones and lacks some. The sample shows some 660,000 clones, around 87% of them seen only once. These data were likewise used in another study, on human thymus T cells. That paper states: Finnish infants who were healthy and having corrective surgery for congenital heart defects made up the donors. Thymus pieces cut out during corrective heart surgery were the tissue that was used. Apparent bias marked the V and J gene usage of thymic and blood repertoires. Thymic repertoires of unrelated individuals were reported in related research to overlap highly.

The receptor comes from a boy less than two years old with a congenital heart defect. J is TRBJ1-5 and V is TRBV5-1, with D uncertain. The sequencing input was thymocytes. Here the CDR3 DNA reads TGCGCCAGCAGCTTGGACAGAGATAATCAGCCCCAGCATTTT. Translation gives CASSLDRDNQPQHF.